This record looks at one T cell receptor (beta chain) sequence and its context. The antigen is not known. It may be a read error: a sequence one base away is much more abundant. The CDR3 ends on some other residue instead of the conserved phenylalanine or tryptophan, so this is likely a read error. The TCR beta CDR3 regions underwent amplification using RNA transcripts as the source. The TCR CDR3 was amplified in a first-round RT-PCR using the HTBI primer set. A single record per CDR3 protein comes from TCRdb applying MiXCR to the multiplex PCR reads. The repertoire has 700,000 to 850,000 distinct CDR3 sequences, just over 35% of them found once; the top ten carry around 31%. This sample was taken from a study of T cells in Graves' hyperthyroidism and ophthalmopathy. Study-wide results and limits: Blood shared most expanded thyroid clonotypes above 0.001.

Germline CDR1 SGHVS, CDR2 FNYEAQ. Losses at the gene ends were 0 bases for V and 2 bases for J; bases not matched to a gene: 6. The length of the CDR3 is 16 residues. Patients were aged 18 to 65, had disease duration under 2 months, and had newly diagnosed hyperthyroidism. Cells are PBMCs isolated from roughly 9.3 ml of fresh blood. The TCR sequence derives from a woman aged 40 to 50 with Graves' hyperthyroidism. The sequencing input was blood. The V gene is TRBV7-6, the J gene TRBJ2-5; TRBD2 aligns across 7 bases. The CDR3 bases are TGTGCCAGCAGCTTAGCGCGGGCTAGCGGTCAAGAGACCCAGTACCTC. Translation: CASSLARASGQETQYL.